The next 23 T cell receptor beta chains were all read from a single sample in a study of blood T cell repertoires in COVID-19. Produced via immunoSEQ multiplex PCR; TCRdb's table is partial and in-frame only. Of tens of thousands of clones in the sample, about 82% were seen once. The sequencing input was peripheral blood. The receptors originated from a man aged 55 to 70 in a cohort sampled during active COVID-19.

The chain links TRBV5-6 to TRBJ2-7, with 7 bases identical to TRBD1. Germline values: CDR1 SGHDT, CDR2 YYEEEE. The CDR3 consists of 14 residues. The V and J ends lost 4 bases and 7 bases, in that order; junction bases with no gene match: 11. The CDR3 coding sequence is TGTGCCAGCAGCCCCTTGGACAGGACGAATGAGCAGTACTTC. As protein: CASSPLDRTNEQYF.

This chain connects TRBV10-1 to TRBJ1-1; no clear D. The CDR3 sequence is 14 residues long. The V gene lost 0 bases and the J gene lost 6 bases, with 11 bases spanning the gap. The germline V gene has CDR1 WNHNN and CDR2 SYGVQD (reference sequence). The CDR3 bases are TGCGCCAGCAGTGAGTCAGGCCGGGTATCTGAAGCTTTCTTT. This sequence encodes CASSESGRVSEAFF.

CDR3 nucleotide sequence: TGTGCCAGCTCTCCCACCCCCGGGGGTGGACATGGCTACACCTTC. Its protein is CASSPTPGGGHGYTF. This chain joins TRBV6-5 and TRBJ1-2; possible D gene TRBD1, 5 bases. This CDR3 region has 15 residues. From germline, CDR1 is MNHEY and CDR2 SVGAGI. Trimming stripped 8 bases from V and 6 bases from J, with 22 bases between.

CDR3 DNA sequence: TGTGCCTGGAGCCCCCCATTGGGACATTATAAGACCTACGAGCAGTACTTC. It encodes CAWSPPLGHYKTYEQYF. The chain recombines TRBV30 with TRBJ2-7; weak D call: TRBD1 (6 bases). Trimming pared 3 bases from V and 2 bases from J, leaving 23 bases between. Germline V gene data show CDR1 as GTSNPN and CDR2 as SVGIG (reference sequence). The CDR3 is made up of 17 amino acids.

Only one count was recorded for this clone. The DNA of the CDR3 is TGTGCCAGCAGCTGCCGGACAGGGGAAGGGTATGGCTACACCTTC. Residues: CASSCRTGEGYGYTF. The V call is TRBV28, the J call TRBJ1-2; 9 bases fit TRBD1. The germline V gene has CDR1 MDHEN and CDR2 SYDVKM. V was pared by 6 bases and J by 5 bases, with 10 bases of the junction left unmatched. The length of the CDR3 is 15 residues.

The chain combines TRBV2 with TRBJ2-1, with TRBD2 matching over 8 bases. In germline, CDR1 is SNHLY, CDR2 FYNNEI. There are 15 residues in the CDR3. J was trimmed by 3 bases and V by 2 bases; bases with no gene match: 3. CDR3 nucleotide sequence: TGTGCCAGCAGTGAAACGGGAGGGATCTACAATGAGCAGTTCTTC. Residues: CASSETGGIYNEQFF.

This rearrangement joins TRBV18 to TRBJ2-3; 10 bases fit TRBD2. The V and J ends lost 5 bases and 9 bases, in that order; junction bases with no gene match: 20. The length of the CDR3 is 18 residues. CDR1 and CDR2 (germline): KGHSH, LQKENI. CDR3: CASSTSLGLAAKGNTQYF. For the CDR3, the DNA is TGTGCCAGCTCAACCTCCCTAGGACTAGCGGCAAAAGGGAACACGCAGTATTTT.

This clone was observed once. The chain recombines TRBV7-2 with TRBJ2-7; D possibly corresponds to TRBD2 (5 bases). CDR1 is SGHTA, CDR2 FQGNSA, per germline. Trimming took 5 bases from V and 3 from J, leaving 11 bases between them. The CDR3 extends over 13 amino acids. CDR3 DNA: TGTGCCAGCAGCGTCGAGCGGAACTACGAGCAGTACTTC. It is translated as CASSVERNYEQYF. The variable domain in full, completed from reference TRBV7-2 and TRBJ2-7, reads GAGVSQSPSNKVTEKGKDVELRCDPISGHTALYWYRQSLGQGLEFLIYFQGNSAPDKSGLPSDRFSAERTGGSVSTLTIQRTQQEDSAVYLCASSVERNYEQYFGPGTRLTVT.

This clone was found once. The J gene is TRBJ2-3, the V gene TRBV6-2 or TRBV6-3, with 10 bases that match TRBD2. Germline-derived CDR1 and CDR2 are MNHEY and SVGEGT. V shed 2 bases and J 5 bases; nucleotides not matched to a gene: 10. The CDR3 covers 17 residues. The CDR3 is CASSYPLAGVVIDTQYF. CDR3 in DNA: TGTGCCAGCAGTTACCCTCTAGCGGGGGTTGTGATAGATACGCAGTATTTT.

The V call is TRBV29-1, the J call TRBJ2-3; 8 bases align to TRBD1. CDR3 length equals 15 residues. The V and J ends lost 4 bases and 2 bases, in that order; junction bases with no gene match: 8. The V gene's germline CDR1 is SQVTM and CDR2 ANQGSEA. CDR3 bases: TGCAGCGTTGTACCGGGACAGGTCTTCACAGATACGCAGTATTTT. Protein: CSVVPGQVFTDTQYF.

This chain's CDR3 is CASSFSGVTGELFF. CDR3 bases: TGTGCCAGCAGCTTTAGCGGGGTCACCGGGGAGCTGTTTTTT. The chain employs TRBV7-3 and TRBJ2-2; 8 bases agree with TRBD2. V gave up 3 bases and J gave up 4 bases; unmatched junction bases: 1. The CDR3 length is 14 residues. The germline V gene encodes CDR1 SGHTA and CDR2 FQGTGA.

This chain links TRBV28 with TRBJ2-7; TRBD2 matches at 12 bases. The V gene end was trimmed by 6 bases and the J gene end by 2 bases; junction bases not matched to a gene: 11. The germline V gene encodes CDR1 MDHEN and CDR2 SYDVKM. This CDR3 region has 17 residues. The chain's CDR3 is CASRRRTSGIQAYEQYF. CDR3 in DNA: TGTGCCAGCAGACGAAGGACTAGCGGGATCCAAGCCTACGAGCAGTACTTC. Full variable domain (remainder filled in from reference TRBV28 and TRBJ2-7): DVKVTQSSRYLVKRTGEKVFLECVQDMDHENMFWYRQDPGLGLRLIYFSYDVKMKEKGDIPEGYSVSREKKERFSLILESASTNQTSMYLCASRRRTSGIQAYEQYFGPGTRLTVT.

This clone turned up a few times. The chain joins TRBV20-1 to TRBJ1-5, with 7 positions matching TRBD1. The CDR3 is 14 amino acids. Germline V lookup: CDR1 DFQATT, CDR2 SNEGSKA (reference sequence). The J segment lost 2 bases and the V segment lost 3 bases, leaving 4 bases of the junction unmatched. As DNA, the CDR3 is TGCAGTGCTAGTCGACAGGGTCGCAATCAGCCCCAGCATTTT. This translates into CSASRQGRNQPQHF.

The chain joins TRBV4-1 to TRBJ2-6; tentative D call: TRBD1 (5 bases). Germline CDR1 reads MGHRA; CDR2 reads YSYEKL. This CDR3 has 15 amino acids. V lost 3 bases and J 0 bases, leaving 6 bases between the germline ends. CDR3 nucleotide sequence: TGCGCCAGCAGCCAGCAGGGCTCTGGGGCCAACGTCCTGACTTTC. It codes for CASSQQGSGANVLTF.

The chain joins TRBV7-6 to TRBJ1-5; D is unresolved. The germline V gene has CDR1 SGHVS and CDR2 FNYEAQ. The CDR3 is 15 amino acids. The ends were cut back, 2 bases at V and 0 bases at J, with 8 bases in the middle. The CDR3: CASSLSGNSNQPQHF. CDR3 nucleotides: TGTGCCAGCAGCTTAAGCGGCAATAGCAATCAGCCCCAGCATTTT.

This sequence joins TRBV7-6 and TRBJ1-1, with D possibly TRBD1 on 6 matching bases. Trimming cost V 3 bases and J 3 bases, with 26 bases left between them. The CDR3 runs 19 residues. Germline V gene sequence: CDR1 SGHVS, CDR2 FNYEAQ. CDR3 amino acids: CASSFSTHPGANIDTEAFF. CDR3 bases: TGTGCCAGCAGCTTTTCTACACATCCAGGGGCGAACATTGACACTGAAGCTTTCTTT. The complete variable domain, with remaining parts taken from reference TRBV7-6 and TRBJ1-1, reads GAGVSQSPRYKVTKRGQDVALRCDPISGHVSLYWYRQALGQGPEFLTYFNYEAQQDKSGLPNDRFSAERPEGSISTLTIQRTEQRDSAMYRCASSFSTHPGANIDTEAFFGQGTRLTVV.

The chain uses TRBV7-2 and TRBJ2-7; 7 bases are a match to TRBD2. With 3 bases clipped from V and 2 bases from J, the junction kept 7 bases outside the gene matches. CDR1 is SGHTA and CDR2 is FQGNSA in the germline V gene. The CDR3 runs 15 residues. The CDR3 region has the DNA TGTGCCAGCAGCTTTGGAGGGACTACCACCTACGAGCAGTACTTC. Translation: CASSFGGTTTYEQYF.

Comment on this clone: Other DNA sequences in this sample translate to the same CDR3. The chain has TRBV7-2 and TRBJ2-7, with no clear D. CDR3 length: 13 residues. Germline V gene data show CDR1 as SGHTA and CDR2 as FQGNSA. V lost 1 base to trimming and J lost 1 base, with 5 bases between them. CDR3 sequence reads: CASSLDRSYEQYF. The DNA of the CDR3 is TGTGCCAGCAGCTTAGACAGATCCTACGAGCAGTACTTC.

The rearrangement uses TRBV11-2 and TRBJ2-1; D is undetermined. The CDR3 totals 15 residues. Germline V gene sequence: CDR1 SGHAT, CDR2 FQNNGV. The V end was cut by 3 bases, the J end by 2 bases, with 11 bases between. This CDR3 reads CASSFSQATYNEQFF. Written as DNA, the CDR3 is TGTGCCAGCAGCTTCTCTCAAGCAACCTACAATGAGCAGTTCTTC.

The chain joins TRBV12-3 or TRBV12-4 to TRBJ2-1; the match to TRBD2 covers 15 bases. The ends lost 10 bases at V and 9 bases at J; junction bases unmatched: 4. The CDR3 runs 13 residues. CDR3: CANTGLAGGEQFF. CDR3 DNA sequence: TGTGCCAACACGGGACTAGCGGGGGGTGAGCAGTTCTTC.

V and J are TRBV19 and TRBJ1-3, with D tentatively TRBD1 (5 bases). In germline, CDR1 is LNHDA, CDR2 SQIVND (reference sequence). The CDR3 covers 15 residues. The V end was cut by 6 bases, the J end by 0 bases, with 12 bases between. The CDR3 reads CASSHGGTSGNTIYF. CDR3 bases: TGTGCCAGTAGCCACGGGGGGACCTCTGGAAACACCATATATTTT.

The gene calls are TRBV6-5 and TRBJ2-4, with 7 bases fitting TRBD1. From germline, CDR1 is MNHEY and CDR2 SVGAGI. This CDR3 is built from 13 residues. V shed 9 bases, J shed 6 bases, and the junction held 8 bases outside the gene matches. The DNA for the CDR3 is TGTGCCAGTCAATCGACAGGGTCAAACATTCAGTACTTC. Its translation: CASQSTGSNIQYF.

The J gene is TRBJ2-2, the V gene TRBV5-1, with 9 bases identical to TRBD1. Germline assignment: CDR1 SGHRS and CDR2 YFSETQ. After removal of 6 bases from V and 1 base from J, the junction contained 4 bases not matched to a gene. This CDR3 is built from 15 residues. CDR3 sequence reads: CASNAGQGNTGELFF. DNA of the CDR3: TGCGCCAGCAACGCGGGACAGGGGAACACCGGGGAGCTGTTTTTT.